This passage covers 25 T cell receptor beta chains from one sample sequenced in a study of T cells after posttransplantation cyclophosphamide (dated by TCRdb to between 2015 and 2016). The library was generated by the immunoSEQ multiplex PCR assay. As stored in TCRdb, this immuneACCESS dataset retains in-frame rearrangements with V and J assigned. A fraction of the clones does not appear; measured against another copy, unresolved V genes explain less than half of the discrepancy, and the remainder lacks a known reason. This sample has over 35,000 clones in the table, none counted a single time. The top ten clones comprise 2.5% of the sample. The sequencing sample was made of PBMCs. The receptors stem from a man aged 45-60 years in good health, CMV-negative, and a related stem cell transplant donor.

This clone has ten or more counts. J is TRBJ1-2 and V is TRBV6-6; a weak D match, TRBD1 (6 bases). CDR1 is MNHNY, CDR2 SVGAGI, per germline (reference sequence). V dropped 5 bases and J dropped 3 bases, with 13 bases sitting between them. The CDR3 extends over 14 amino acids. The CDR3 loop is CASSPLDRDYGYTF. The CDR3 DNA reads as TGTGCCAGCAGTCCCCTGGACAGAGACTATGGCTACACCTTC.

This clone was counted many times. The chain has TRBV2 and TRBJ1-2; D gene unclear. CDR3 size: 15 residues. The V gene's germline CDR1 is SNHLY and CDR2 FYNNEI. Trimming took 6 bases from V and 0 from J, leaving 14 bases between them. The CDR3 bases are TGTGCCAGCAGCCAACAAGTCCAAACTAACTATGGCTACACCTTC. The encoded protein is CASSQQVQTNYGYTF.

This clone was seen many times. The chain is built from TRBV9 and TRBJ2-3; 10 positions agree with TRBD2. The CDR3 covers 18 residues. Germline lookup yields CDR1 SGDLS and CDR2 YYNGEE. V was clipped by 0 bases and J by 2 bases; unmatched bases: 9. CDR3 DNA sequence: TGTGCCAGCAGCGTAGGCTATCGGACTAGCGGTATCACAGATACGCAGTATTTT. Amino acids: CASSVGYRTSGITDTQYF.

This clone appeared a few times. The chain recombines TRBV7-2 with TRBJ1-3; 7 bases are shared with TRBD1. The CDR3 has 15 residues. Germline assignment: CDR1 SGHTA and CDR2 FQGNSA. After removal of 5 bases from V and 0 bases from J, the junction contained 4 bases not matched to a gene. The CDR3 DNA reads TGTGCCAGCAGCACGACAGGGTTCTCTGGAAACACCATATATTTT. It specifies CASSTTGFSGNTIYF.

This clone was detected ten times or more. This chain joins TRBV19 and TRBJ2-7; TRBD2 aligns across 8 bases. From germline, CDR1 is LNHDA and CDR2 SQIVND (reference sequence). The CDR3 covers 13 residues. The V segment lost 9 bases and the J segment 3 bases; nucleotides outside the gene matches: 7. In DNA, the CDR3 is TGTGCCAGCAAGGGACTAGATAACTACGAGCAGTACTTC. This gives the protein CASKGLDNYEQYF.

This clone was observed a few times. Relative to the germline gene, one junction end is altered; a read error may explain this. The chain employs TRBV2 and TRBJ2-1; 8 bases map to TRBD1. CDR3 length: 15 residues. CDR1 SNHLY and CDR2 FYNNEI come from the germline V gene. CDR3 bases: TGTGCCAGCATGGGACAGGCTAGCTCCTGCAATGAGCAGTTCTTC. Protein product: CASMGQASSCNEQFF.

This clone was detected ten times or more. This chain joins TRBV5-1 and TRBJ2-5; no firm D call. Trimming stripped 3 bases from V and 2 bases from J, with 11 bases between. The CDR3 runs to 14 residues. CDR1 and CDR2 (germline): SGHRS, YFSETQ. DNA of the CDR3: TGCGCCAGCAGCTGGCTGACTTTACAAGAGACCCAGTACTTC. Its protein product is CASSWLTLQETQYF.

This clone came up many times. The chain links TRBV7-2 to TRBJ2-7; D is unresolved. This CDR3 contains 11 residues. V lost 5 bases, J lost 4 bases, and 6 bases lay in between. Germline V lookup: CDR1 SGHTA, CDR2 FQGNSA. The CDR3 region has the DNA TGTGCCAGCAGCCTCCGGTACGAGCAGTACTTC. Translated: CASSLRYEQYF. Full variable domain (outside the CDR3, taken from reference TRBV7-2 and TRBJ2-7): GAGVSQSPSNKVTEKGKDVELRCDPISGHTALYWYRQSLGQGLEFLIYFQGNSAPDKSGLPSDRFSAERTGGSVSTLTIQRTQQEDSAVYLCASSLRYEQYFGPGTRLTVT.

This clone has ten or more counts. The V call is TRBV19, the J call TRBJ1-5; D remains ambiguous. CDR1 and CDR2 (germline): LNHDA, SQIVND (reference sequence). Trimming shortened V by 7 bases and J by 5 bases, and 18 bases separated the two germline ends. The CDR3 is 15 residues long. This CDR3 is CASNPFTTGDQPQHF. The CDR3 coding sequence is TGTGCCAGTAACCCTTTTACTACCGGGGATCAGCCCCAGCATTTT.

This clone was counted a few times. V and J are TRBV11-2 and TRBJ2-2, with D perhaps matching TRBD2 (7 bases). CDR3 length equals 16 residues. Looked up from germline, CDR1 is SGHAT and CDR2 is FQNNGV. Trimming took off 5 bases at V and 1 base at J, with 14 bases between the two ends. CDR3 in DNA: TGTGCCAGCAGCGGGGGGGCGGGAGTGAACACCGGGGAGCTGTTTTTT. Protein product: CASSGGAGVNTGELFF. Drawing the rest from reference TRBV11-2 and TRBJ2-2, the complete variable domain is EAGVAQSPRYKIIEKRQSVAFWCNPISGHATLYWYQQILGQGPKLLIQFQNNGVVDDSQLPKDRFSAERLKGVDSTLKIQPAKLEDSAVYLCASSGGAGVNTGELFFGEGSRLTVL.

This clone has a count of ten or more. CDR3 DNA: TGTGCCATCAGACGCACTAGCGGGAGCGACGAGCAGTACTTC. Protein sequence: CAIRRTSGSDEQYF. The rearrangement links TRBV10-3 to TRBJ2-7, with 11 nucleotides matching TRBD2. V gave up 6 bases and J gave up 5 bases; unmatched junction bases: 6. Germline loops: CDR1 ENHRY, CDR2 SYGVKD. The CDR3 is 14 amino acids.

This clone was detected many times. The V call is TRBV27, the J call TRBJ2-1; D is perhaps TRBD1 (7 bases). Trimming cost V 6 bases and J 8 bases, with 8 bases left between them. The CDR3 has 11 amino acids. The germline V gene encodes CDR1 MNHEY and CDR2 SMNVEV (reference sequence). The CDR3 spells CASSRGDEQFF. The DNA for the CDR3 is TGTGCCAGCAGCAGGGGGGATGAGCAGTTCTTC.

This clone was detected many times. The CDR3 coding sequence is TGTGCCAGCAGGAAACCGACAGGGAGTGGCTACACCTTC. Translation gives CASRKPTGSGYTF. This rearrangement joins TRBV6-5 to TRBJ1-2, with 7 bases that match TRBD1. From germline, CDR1 is MNHEY and CDR2 SVGAGI. The J segment lost 7 bases and the V segment lost 6 bases, leaving 8 bases of the junction unmatched. CDR3 length equals 13 residues.

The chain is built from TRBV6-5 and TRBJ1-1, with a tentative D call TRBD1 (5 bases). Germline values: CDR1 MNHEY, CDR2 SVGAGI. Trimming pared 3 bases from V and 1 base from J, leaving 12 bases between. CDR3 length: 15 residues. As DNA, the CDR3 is TGTGCCAGCAGTTATTGGGGCACGCCGAACACTGAAGCTTTCTTT. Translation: CASSYWGTPNTEAFF.

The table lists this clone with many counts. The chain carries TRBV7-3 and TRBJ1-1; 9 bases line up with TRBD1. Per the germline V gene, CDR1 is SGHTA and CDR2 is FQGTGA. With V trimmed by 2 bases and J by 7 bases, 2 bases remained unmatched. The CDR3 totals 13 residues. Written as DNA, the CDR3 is TGTGCCAGCAGCTTAGGGACAGGGCATGAAGCTTTCTTT. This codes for CASSLGTGHEAFF.

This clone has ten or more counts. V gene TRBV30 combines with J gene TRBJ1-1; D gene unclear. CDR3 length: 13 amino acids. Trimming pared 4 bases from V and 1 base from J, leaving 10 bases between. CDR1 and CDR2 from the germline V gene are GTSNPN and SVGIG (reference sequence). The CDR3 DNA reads TGTGCCTGGACTGAAACTTGGAACACTGAAGCTTTCTTT. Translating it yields CAWTETWNTEAFF.

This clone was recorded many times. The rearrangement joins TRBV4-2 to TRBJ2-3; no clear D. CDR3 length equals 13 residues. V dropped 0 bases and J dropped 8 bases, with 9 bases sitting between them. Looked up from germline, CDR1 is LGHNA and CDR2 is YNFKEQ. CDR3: CASSQEELGTQYF. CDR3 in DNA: TGTGCCAGCAGCCAAGAGGAGCTTGGTACGCAGTATTTT.

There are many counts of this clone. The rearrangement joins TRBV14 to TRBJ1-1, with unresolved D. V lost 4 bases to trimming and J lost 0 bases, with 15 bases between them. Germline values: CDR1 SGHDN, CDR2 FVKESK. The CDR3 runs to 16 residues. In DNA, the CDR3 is TGTGCCAGCAGCCCCCAGCAGAGGATCATGAACACTGAAGCTTTCTTT. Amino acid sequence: CASSPQQRIMNTEAFF.

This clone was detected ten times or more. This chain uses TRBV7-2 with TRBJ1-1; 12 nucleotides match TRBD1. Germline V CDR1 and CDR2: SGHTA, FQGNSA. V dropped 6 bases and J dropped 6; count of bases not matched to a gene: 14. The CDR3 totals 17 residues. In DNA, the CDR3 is TGTGCCAGCAGACCCGCAGGGACAGGGGGCTGGGGGGCTGAAGCTTTCTTT. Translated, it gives CASRPAGTGGWGAEAFF.

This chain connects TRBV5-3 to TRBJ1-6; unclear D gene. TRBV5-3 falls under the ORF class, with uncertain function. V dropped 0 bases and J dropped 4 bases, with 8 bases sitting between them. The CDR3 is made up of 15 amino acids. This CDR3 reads CARSLARGYNSPLHF. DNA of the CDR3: TGTGCCAGAAGCTTGGCTCGGGGTTATAATTCACCCCTCCACTTT.

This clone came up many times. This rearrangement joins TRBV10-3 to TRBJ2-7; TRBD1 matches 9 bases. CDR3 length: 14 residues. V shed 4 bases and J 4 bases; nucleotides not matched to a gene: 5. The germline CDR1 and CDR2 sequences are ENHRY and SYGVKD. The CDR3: CAISVAGTGYEQYF. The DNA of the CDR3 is TGTGCCATCAGTGTCGCCGGGACAGGGTACGAGCAGTACTTC.

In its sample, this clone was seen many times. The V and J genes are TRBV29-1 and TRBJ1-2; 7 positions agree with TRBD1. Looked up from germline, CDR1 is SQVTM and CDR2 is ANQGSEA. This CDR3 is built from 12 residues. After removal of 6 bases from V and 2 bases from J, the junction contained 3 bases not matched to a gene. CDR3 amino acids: CSVDRENYGYTF. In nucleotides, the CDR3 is TGCAGCGTCGACAGGGAAAACTATGGCTACACCTTC.

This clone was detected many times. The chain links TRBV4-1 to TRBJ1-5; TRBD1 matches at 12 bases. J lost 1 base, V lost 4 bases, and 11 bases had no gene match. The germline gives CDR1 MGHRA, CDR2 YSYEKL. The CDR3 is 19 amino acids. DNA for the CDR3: TGCGCCAGCAGCCGGGAGGTGGGACAGGGGGCAAAGAGCAATCAGCCCCAGCATTTT. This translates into CASSREVGQGAKSNQPQHF.

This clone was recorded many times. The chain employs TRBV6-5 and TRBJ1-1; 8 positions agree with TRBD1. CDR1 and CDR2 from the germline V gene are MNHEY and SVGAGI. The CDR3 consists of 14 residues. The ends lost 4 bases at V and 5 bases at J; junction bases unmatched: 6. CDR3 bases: TGTGCCAGCAGTTTCAGGGGGCTCGGAACTGAAGCTTTCTTT. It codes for CASSFRGLGTEAFF.

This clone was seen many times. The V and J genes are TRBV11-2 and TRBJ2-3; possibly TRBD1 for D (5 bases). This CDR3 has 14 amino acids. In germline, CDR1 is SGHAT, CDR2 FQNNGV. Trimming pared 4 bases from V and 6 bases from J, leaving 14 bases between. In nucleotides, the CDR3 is TGTGCCAGCAGCTCACTTCAGGGCCGGGATACGCAGTATTTT. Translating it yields CASSSLQGRDTQYF.